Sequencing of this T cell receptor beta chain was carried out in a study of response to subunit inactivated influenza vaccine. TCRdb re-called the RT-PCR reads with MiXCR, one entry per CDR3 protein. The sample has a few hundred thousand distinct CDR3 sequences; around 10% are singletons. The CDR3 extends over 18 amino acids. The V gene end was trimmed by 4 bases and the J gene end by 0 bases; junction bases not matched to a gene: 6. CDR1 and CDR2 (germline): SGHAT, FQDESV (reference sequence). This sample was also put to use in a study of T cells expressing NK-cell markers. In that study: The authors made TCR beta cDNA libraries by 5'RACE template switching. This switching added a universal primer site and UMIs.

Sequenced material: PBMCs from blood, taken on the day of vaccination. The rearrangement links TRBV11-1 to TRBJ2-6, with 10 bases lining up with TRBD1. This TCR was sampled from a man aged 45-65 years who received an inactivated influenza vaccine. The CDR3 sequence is CASSSRTGGDSGANVLTF. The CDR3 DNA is TGTGCCAGCAGCTCTCGGACAGGGGGAGACTCTGGGGCCAACGTCCTGACTTTC.